This is a list of T cell receptor beta chains from one sample in a study of blood T cell repertoires in COVID-19. TCRdb's table, derived via immunoSEQ multiplex PCR, lists solely in-frame clones and lacks some. This sample carries fewer than 450,000 clones, 88% of them seen once, and the ten largest clones take around an eighth. Material for sequencing was peripheral blood. Receptors originate from a woman aged 45 to 65 with COVID-19, enrolled during active disease. The CDR3 runs from the conserved cysteine through the conserved F or W. D genes are given only for firm matches. Some rows mark clone size as missing; the rest say once, few, many or name a class of expanded clone.

clone_size: NA; j_call: TRBJ2-2; d_call: NA; v_call: TRBV6-5; cdr3_aa: CASSYSIGHGELFF; cdr3_nt: TGTGCCAGCAGTTACTCGATTGGGCACGGGGAGCTGTTTTTT
clone_size: NA; j_call: TRBJ2-2; d_call: NA; v_call: TRBV27; cdr3_aa: CASSPLRGTGELFF; cdr3_nt: TGTGCCAGCAGTCCCCTGCGGGGCACCGGGGAGCTGTTTTTT
clone_size: NA; j_call: TRBJ1-2; d_call: NA; v_call: TRBV7-8; cdr3_aa: CASSPVPQRGSGYTF; cdr3_nt: TGTGCCAGCAGCCCTGTCCCACAAAGGGGTAGTGGCTACACCTTC
clone_size: NA; j_call: TRBJ2-4; d_call: NA; v_call: TRBV19; cdr3_aa: CASSPLRLNKNIQYF; cdr3_nt: TGTGCCAGTAGTCCCCTGCGTTTGAACAAAAACATTCAGTACTTC
clone_size: once; j_call: TRBJ1-1; d_call: TRBD1; v_call: TRBV28; cdr3_aa: CASSGIGQGADTEAFF; cdr3_nt: TGTGCCAGCAGTGGGATAGGACAGGGAGCGGATACTGAAGCTTTCTTT
clone_size: NA; j_call: TRBJ2-7; d_call: TRBD2; v_call: TRBV2; cdr3_aa: CASGETSGFF; cdr3_nt: TGTGCCAGCGGGGAAACTAGCGGATTCTTC
clone_size: NA; j_call: TRBJ2-5; d_call: NA; v_call: TRBV29-1; cdr3_aa: CSVNLPRGTQYF; cdr3_nt: TGCAGCGTTAACCTCCCCAGGGGGACCCAGTACTTC
clone_size: few; j_call: TRBJ1-5; d_call: NA; v_call: TRBV19; cdr3_aa: CASTLDSNSNQPQHF; cdr3_nt: TGTGCCAGTACCCTGGACAGTAATAGCAATCAGCCCCAGCATTTT
clone_size: NA; j_call: TRBJ1-2; d_call: NA; v_call: TRBV7-9; cdr3_aa: CATPRGTGGSGRDGYTF; cdr3_nt: TGTGCCACCCCTCGGGGGACCGGAGGGAGTGGGAGGGATGGCTACACCTTC
clone_size: NA; j_call: TRBJ1-2; d_call: TRBD1; v_call: TRBV6-5; cdr3_aa: CASTDRGANGYTF; cdr3_nt: TGTGCCAGCACCGACAGGGGCGCGAATGGCTACACCTTC
clone_size: NA; j_call: TRBJ2-3; d_call: NA; v_call: TRBV4-2; cdr3_aa: CASSDTTDTQYF; cdr3_nt: TGTGCCAGCTCGGACACCACAGATACGCAGTATTTT
clone_size: NA; j_call: TRBJ1-2; d_call: TRBD1; v_call: TRBV4-1; cdr3_aa: CASSQAEGTVYGYTF; cdr3_nt: TGCGCCAGCAGCCAGGCAGAAGGGACAGTATATGGCTACACCTTC
clone_size: NA; j_call: TRBJ2-7; d_call: TRBD1; v_call: TRBV5-8; cdr3_aa: CASSLTGEYF; cdr3_nt: TGTGCCAGCAGCTTGACAGGGGAGTACTTC
clone_size: few; j_call: TRBJ2-2; d_call: NA; v_call: TRBV2; cdr3_aa: CASKEAGWGELFF; cdr3_nt: TGTGCCAGCAAAGAGGCTGGTTGGGGGGAGCTGTTTTTT
clone_size: NA; j_call: TRBJ1-4; d_call: NA; v_call: TRBV29-1; cdr3_aa: CSVLQTTNEKLFF; cdr3_nt: TGCAGCGTTCTACAGACAACTAATGAAAAACTGTTTTTT
clone_size: NA; j_call: TRBJ2-3; d_call: NA; v_call: TRBV30; cdr3_aa: CAFQVSTDTQYF; cdr3_nt: TGTGCCTTTCAGGTCTCCACAGATACGCAGTATTTT
clone_size: NA; j_call: TRBJ1-2; d_call: NA; v_call: TRBV19; cdr3_aa: CASSIISGGGRRYTF; cdr3_nt: TGTGCCAGTAGTATTATCTCGGGGGGCGGCAGGCGCTACACCTTC
clone_size: NA; j_call: TRBJ1-3; d_call: NA; v_call: TRBV11-1; cdr3_aa: CASSWSSGNTIYF; cdr3_nt: TGTGCCAGCAGCTGGAGCTCTGGAAACACCATATATTTT
clone_size: NA; j_call: TRBJ2-7; d_call: TRBD1; v_call: TRBV27; cdr3_aa: CASSRPGQTYEQYF; cdr3_nt: TGTGCCAGCTCCCGTCCGGGACAGACCTACGAGCAGTACTTC
clone_size: once; j_call: TRBJ1-2; d_call: NA; v_call: TRBV2; cdr3_aa: CASSELGGRFSAGYTF; cdr3_nt: TGTGCCAGCAGTGAACTAGGGGGAAGGTTTTCGGCTGGCTACACCTTC
clone_size: NA; j_call: TRBJ2-3; d_call: NA; v_call: TRBV7-3; cdr3_aa: CASSFGHTADTQYF; cdr3_nt: TGTGCCAGCAGCTTCGGACACACCGCGGATACGCAGTATTTT
clone_size: many; j_call: TRBJ1-6; d_call: TRBD1; v_call: TRBV10-2; cdr3_aa: CASKDRAPGDNSPLHF; cdr3_nt: TGCGCCAGCAAGGACAGGGCACCCGGTGATAATTCACCCCTCCACTTT
clone_size: NA; j_call: TRBJ2-3; d_call: NA; v_call: TRBV29-1; cdr3_aa: CSVTQGIDTQYF; cdr3_nt: TGCAGCGTTACCCAGGGGATAGATACGCAGTATTTT
clone_size: NA; j_call: TRBJ2-3; d_call: NA; v_call: TRBV9; cdr3_aa: CASRDSVLGGTDTQYF; cdr3_nt: TGTGCCAGCAGGGACTCGGTATTAGGCGGCACAGATACGCAGTATTTT
clone_size: NA; j_call: TRBJ2-7; d_call: NA; v_call: TRBV19; cdr3_aa: CASSSDQGSGYEQYF; cdr3_nt: TGTGCCAGTAGTTCAGATCAGGGGAGTGGCTACGAGCAGTACTTC
clone_size: once; j_call: TRBJ1-2; d_call: NA; v_call: TRBV4-1; cdr3_aa: CASSQDDGYTF; cdr3_nt: TGCGCCAGCAGCCAAGACGATGGCTACACCTTC
clone_size: NA; j_call: TRBJ2-3; d_call: NA; v_call: TRBV4-1; cdr3_aa: CASSQVRPRPGVNTDTQYF; cdr3_nt: TGCGCCAGCAGCCAGGTTCGGCCAAGACCGGGAGTAAACACAGATACGCAGTATTTT
clone_size: NA; j_call: TRBJ2-7; d_call: NA; v_call: TRBV28; cdr3_aa: CASSLGQSYEQYF; cdr3_nt: TGTGCCAGCAGTTTAGGGCAGTCCTACGAGCAGTACTTC
clone_size: NA; j_call: TRBJ1-1; d_call: TRBD1; v_call: TRBV5-1; cdr3_aa: CASSLNRGTEAFF; cdr3_nt: TGCGCCAGCAGCCTTAACAGGGGCACTGAAGCTTTCTTT
clone_size: NA; j_call: TRBJ2-1; d_call: NA; v_call: TRBV9; cdr3_aa: CASSGGSGPPPGNEQFF; cdr3_nt: TGTGCCAGCAGCGGAGGGTCTGGACCTCCCCCTGGCAATGAGCAGTTCTTC
clone_size: NA; j_call: TRBJ1-2; d_call: NA; v_call: TRBV5-1; cdr3_aa: CASSLAADYSF; cdr3_nt: TGCGCCAGCAGCTTGGCGGCGGATTACTCGTTC
clone_size: NA; j_call: TRBJ2-1; d_call: TRBD2; v_call: TRBV5-1; cdr3_aa: CASGLAGAGGNEQFF; cdr3_nt: TGCGCCAGCGGGTTAGCGGGGGCCGGGGGGAATGAGCAGTTCTTC
clone_size: NA; j_call: TRBJ1-4; d_call: TRBD1; v_call: TRBV5-4; cdr3_aa: CASSRPGQGAGKLFF; cdr3_nt: TGTGCCAGCAGCCGACCGGGACAGGGGGCCGGAAAACTGTTTTTT
clone_size: few; j_call: TRBJ1-5; d_call: NA; v_call: TRBV6-5; cdr3_aa: CASSYLGQGQPQHF; cdr3_nt: TGTGCCAGCAGTTACCTAGGTCAGGGCCAGCCCCAGCATTTT
clone_size: NA; j_call: TRBJ1-5; d_call: TRBD1; v_call: TRBV5-3; cdr3_aa: CARSLGGQGGGNQPQHF; cdr3_nt: TGTGCCAGAAGCTTGGGTGGACAGGGTGGGGGCAATCAGCCCCAGCATTTT
clone_size: NA; j_call: TRBJ1-5; d_call: NA; v_call: TRBV12-5; cdr3_aa: CASGSPVFNQPQHF; cdr3_nt: TGTGCTAGTGGTTCCCCGGTGTTCAATCAGCCCCAGCATTTT
clone_size: once; j_call: TRBJ1-5; d_call: TRBD1; v_call: TRBV19; cdr3_aa: CASRIAGQGYQPQHF; cdr3_nt: TGTGCCAGTAGAATAGCGGGACAGGGATATCAGCCCCAGCATTTT
clone_size: NA; j_call: TRBJ2-2; d_call: TRBD2; v_call: TRBV9; cdr3_aa: CASSVLAGGRSGELFF; cdr3_nt: TGTGCCAGCAGCGTGTTAGCGGGGGGGCGATCCGGGGAGCTGTTTTTT
clone_size: NA; j_call: TRBJ2-1; d_call: TRBD1; v_call: TRBV11-2; cdr3_aa: CASSVDRGLSNEQFF; cdr3_nt: TGTGCCAGCAGCGTTGACAGGGGGCTCTCCAATGAGCAGTTCTTC
clone_size: NA; j_call: TRBJ1-2; d_call: TRBD1; v_call: TRBV9; cdr3_aa: CASSAGAGGILRYGYTF; cdr3_nt: TGTGCCAGCAGCGCTGGTGCAGGGGGGATATTGAGGTATGGCTACACCTTC
clone_size: NA; j_call: TRBJ1-2; d_call: TRBD1; v_call: TRBV20-1; cdr3_aa: CSASIRQGASGYTF; cdr3_nt: TGCAGTGCTAGTATTCGCCAGGGGGCCAGTGGCTACACCTTC
clone_size: NA; j_call: TRBJ1-1; d_call: NA; v_call: TRBV10-3; cdr3_aa: CAISAVVEQSEAFF; cdr3_nt: TGTGCCATCAGCGCCGTCGTGGAGCAGTCTGAAGCTTTCTTT
clone_size: NA; j_call: TRBJ2-5; d_call: NA; v_call: TRBV6-5; cdr3_aa: CASSGAGGTQYF; cdr3_nt: TGTGCCAGCAGCGGGGCCGGGGGGACCCAGTACTTC
clone_size: NA; j_call: TRBJ1-1; d_call: NA; v_call: TRBV20-1; cdr3_aa: CSASGGERTEAFF; cdr3_nt: TGCAGTGCTAGTGGGGGAGAAAGGACTGAAGCTTTCTTT
clone_size: NA; j_call: TRBJ1-1; d_call: TRBD1; v_call: TRBV30; cdr3_aa: CAWSKSRGRWGTEAFF; cdr3_nt: TGTGCCTGGAGTAAGTCCAGGGGGCGCTGGGGCACTGAAGCTTTCTTT
clone_size: NA; j_call: TRBJ1-5; d_call: NA; v_call: TRBV5-1; cdr3_aa: CASSPAGENQPQHF; cdr3_nt: TGCGCCAGCAGTCCGGCAGGGGAAAATCAGCCCCAGCATTTT
clone_size: NA; j_call: TRBJ1-2; d_call: NA; v_call: TRBV30; cdr3_aa: CAWNRESRGGYTF; cdr3_nt: TGTGCCTGGAACAGGGAAAGTAGGGGAGGCTACACCTTC
clone_size: NA; j_call: TRBJ1-6; d_call: NA; v_call: TRBV19; cdr3_aa: CASSTDSVNSPLHF; cdr3_nt: TGTGCCAGTAGCACGGACAGCGTTAATTCACCCCTCCACTTT